What follows are 31 T cell receptor beta chains derived from one specimen sequenced in a study of post-analysis software for immune sequencing data. Whole-study findings and limits: The five TRBV segments detected at higher frequency in patients than in controls included TRBV5-6, TRBV5-1 and TRBV20-1.

No cognate antigen is known for these TCRs. The authors incorporated unique molecular identifiers into the TCR beta cDNA libraries. MiXCR, applied by TCRdb to the PCR reads, yields one record per CDR3 protein. The sample records about 540,000 distinct CDR3 sequences, 34% being singletons. The sample comprised blood. The origin of the receptors is a girl aged 2 to 17 with multiple sclerosis.

This clonotype was counted a few times. This chain links TRBV7-9 with TRBJ1-2, with 10 bases aligning to TRBD1. The CDR3 is made up of 14 amino acids. Germline values: CDR1 SEHNR, CDR2 FQNEAQ (reference sequence). V dropped 6 bases and J dropped 5; count of bases not matched to a gene: 6. The CDR3 DNA follows: TGTGCCAGCAGTCCGGGACAGGGGACGTATGGCTACACCTTC. This sequence encodes CASSPGQGTYGYTF.

The V and J genes are TRBV6-6 and TRBJ2-2; TRBD1 matches at 12 bases. This CDR3 spans 16 amino acids. From germline, CDR1 is MNHNY and CDR2 SVGAGI (reference sequence). V was pared by 4 bases and J by 6 bases, with 6 bases of the junction left unmatched. The CDR3: CASSSPGQGAAGELFF. The CDR3 DNA reads as TGTGCCAGCAGTTCCCCGGGACAGGGGGCCGCCGGGGAGCTGTTTTTT.

The table lists this clonotype with a few counts. This rearrangement joins TRBV5-1 to TRBJ2-3; 8 bases map to TRBD1. Germline loops: CDR1 SGHRS, CDR2 YFSETQ. CDR3 length equals 16 residues. With V trimmed by 4 bases and J by 6 bases, 13 bases remained unmatched. CDR3 residues: CASSPGTGAEHDTQYF. The CDR3 nucleotides read TGCGCCAGCAGCCCCGGGACAGGAGCCGAGCATGATACGCAGTATTTT.

This chain connects TRBV20-1 to TRBJ2-3; D ambiguous. CDR1 and CDR2 (germline): DFQATT, SNEGSKA (reference sequence). This CDR3 has 13 residues. V was trimmed by 0 bases and J by 5 bases, leaving 9 bases between them. CDR3 amino acids: CSARDPRGDTQYF. CDR3 nucleotide sequence: TGCAGTGCTAGAGACCCCCGAGGAGATACGCAGTATTTT.

The chain employs TRBV2 and TRBJ2-5; D gene ambiguous. Germline V CDR1 and CDR2: SNHLY, FYNNEI. CDR3 size: 11 residues. With 6 bases removed from V and 3 bases from J, the gap between germline ends came to 5 bases. The CDR3 is CASRKEETQYF. The CDR3 DNA is TGTGCCAGCAGGAAGGAAGAGACCCAGTACTTC.

CDR3: CSARRGTSGFRGTQYF. The CDR3 coding sequence is TGCAGTGCTAGGCGGGGGACTAGTGGCTTTAGAGGGACGCAGTATTTT. The rearrangement uses TRBV20-1 and TRBJ2-3; 8 bases fit TRBD2. CDR1 is DFQATT and CDR2 is SNEGSKA in the germline V gene (reference sequence). CDR3 length equals 16 residues. V lost 3 bases to trimming and J lost 9 bases; unmatched junction nucleotides: 17.

This clonotype came up a few times. The chain employs TRBV6-6 and TRBJ1-2; 12 bases agree with TRBD1. CDR3 length: 16 amino acids. V shed 7 bases and J 6 bases; nucleotides not matched to a gene: 12. From germline, CDR1 is MNHNY and CDR2 SVGAGI (reference sequence). The CDR3 sequence: CASISSGTGGYHGYTF. The CDR3 DNA reads TGTGCCAGCATTAGTAGCGGGACAGGGGGCTATCATGGCTACACCTTC.

This clonotype was seen only a few times. The gene calls are TRBV6-5 and TRBJ2-5, with 7 nucleotides matching TRBD2. This CDR3 region has 15 residues. The germline V gene has CDR1 MNHEY and CDR2 SVGAGI. V was clipped by 0 bases and J by 3 bases; unmatched bases: 4. The CDR3 DNA is TGTGCCAGCAGTTACTCTGGGACTATTGAAGAGACCCAGTACTTC. Translated: CASSYSGTIEETQYF.

This clonotype was picked up a small number of times. The DNA of the CDR3 is TGCGCCAGCAGCTACGGGGGTATCTACGAGCAGTACTTC. As protein: CASSYGGIYEQYF. The chain has TRBV5-1 and TRBJ2-7; TRBD2 is a possible D gene (6 bases). V lost 3 bases and J lost 3, with 10 bases in between. This CDR3 is built from 13 residues. Germline V CDR1 and CDR2: SGHRS, YFSETQ.

The V and J genes are TRBV9 and TRBJ2-1; perhaps D is TRBD1 or TRBD2 (5 bases each). The ends were cut back, 3 bases at V and 10 bases at J, with 20 bases in the middle. Germline CDR1 reads SGDLS; CDR2 reads YYNGEE. The CDR3 is 15 amino acids. CDR3 nucleotide sequence: TGTGCCAGCAGCGAAGACCTCAGCCCGGGACGGGAGCAGTTCTTC. As protein: CASSEDLSPGREQFF.

The J gene is TRBJ2-1, the V gene TRBV5-1; possible D gene TRBD2, 5 bases. Trimming pared 6 bases from V and 0 bases from J, leaving 13 bases between. Germline CDR1 reads SGHRS; CDR2 reads YFSETQ. The CDR3 has 15 amino acids. CDR3 region: CASTWTGSSYNEQFF. DNA for the CDR3: TGCGCCAGCACCTGGACTGGAAGCTCCTACAATGAGCAGTTCTTC.

V gene TRBV6-2 or TRBV6-3 combines with J gene TRBJ2-7, with 7 bases that match TRBD2. The CDR3 length is 15 residues. The germline V gene has CDR1 MNHEY and CDR2 SVGEGT. V shed 5 bases, J shed 3 bases, and the junction held 10 bases outside the gene matches. The CDR3, as DNA: TGTGCCAGCAGTCAACCGGCAGGCGGGGGCTACGAGCAGTACTTC. Amino acids: CASSQPAGGGYEQYF.

Worth noting for this clonotype: At one end, the junction sequence differs from germline, possibly due to a read error. The rearrangement links TRBV7-9 to TRBJ2-1; no definite D call. Germline V gene sequence: CDR1 SEHNR, CDR2 FQNEAQ (reference sequence). The CDR3 runs 12 residues. This CDR3 reads CASSETWHERFF. As DNA, the CDR3 is TGTGCCAGCAGCGAGACTTGGCATGAGCGGTTCTTC.

This chain links TRBV29-1 with TRBJ1-2, with a tentative D call TRBD1 (6 bases). The CDR3 contains 12 residues. Germline V lookup: CDR1 SQVTM, CDR2 ANQGSEA. V gave up 4 bases and J gave up 12 bases, with 18 bases separating them. The CDR3 reads CSVGTQGDRNTF. The CDR3 DNA sequence: TGCAGCGTTGGGACACAGGGTGATAGAAACACCTTC.

This clonotype has more than one count but fewer than ten. V usage is TRBV9 and J usage is TRBJ1-4; 7 nucleotides agree with TRBD1. With 4 bases clipped from V and 8 bases from J, the junction kept 14 bases outside the gene matches. The CDR3 loop spans 16 amino acids. The V gene's germline CDR1 is SGDLS and CDR2 YYNGEE. CDR3 residues: CASSLRDSRMREKLFF. CDR3 in DNA: TGTGCCAGCAGCCTTCGGGACAGCAGAATGAGAGAAAAACTGTTTTTT.

This clonotype was counted between two and nine times. The chain is built from TRBV7-3 and TRBJ2-5; D is unclear. The CDR3 runs 13 residues. CDR1 is SGHTA, CDR2 FQGTGA, per germline. Between the trimmed V and J ends, which lost 5 bases and 2 bases, there was a span of 9 bases. The CDR3 DNA reads as TGTGCCAGCAGCGCACAGCCGCAAGAGACCCAGTACTTC. This gives the protein CASSAQPQETQYF.

This clonotype was seen more than once but under ten times. J is TRBJ2-3 and V is TRBV7-3; D is uncertain. Trimming shortened V by 5 bases and J by 0 bases, and 9 bases separated the two germline ends. Germline V gene lookup returns CDR1 SGHTA and CDR2 FQGTGA. There are 14 residues in the CDR3. CDR3 sequence: CASSTQSSTDTQYF. The CDR3 DNA reads TGTGCCAGCAGCACCCAGTCCAGCACAGATACGCAGTATTTT.

The CDR3, as DNA: TGCGCCAGCAGCTTGGAACCCGTGGGCATAAATGAAAAACTGTTTTTT. Translated, it gives CASSLEPVGINEKLFF. The chain is built from TRBV5-1 and TRBJ1-4; D ambiguous. This CDR3 contains 16 residues. Germline V CDR1 and CDR2: SGHRS, YFSETQ. The V end lost 0 bases, the J end lost 5 bases, and 14 bases lay between the germline ends.

This clonotype was seen a handful of times. The rearrangement links TRBV4-1 to TRBJ1-2; weak D call: TRBD1 (6 bases). Looked up from germline, CDR1 is MGHRA and CDR2 is YSYEKL. Trimming removed 3 bases at V and 8 bases at J, with 16 bases between. CDR3 length: 14 residues. DNA of the CDR3: TGCGCCAGCAGCCATCCATGGTCAGGGGACGGCTACACCTTC. It yields the protein CASSHPWSGDGYTF.

This chain connects TRBV7-3 to TRBJ1-1; D is ambiguous. Germline V lookup: CDR1 SGHTA, CDR2 FQGTGA. Trimming removed 8 bases from V and 0 bases from J, with 10 bases in between. This CDR3 spans 13 amino acids. CDR3 sequence: CASQQFMNTEAFF. The CDR3 DNA reads as TGTGCCAGCCAACAGTTCATGAACACTGAAGCTTTCTTT.

The J gene is TRBJ2-6, the V gene TRBV20-1; the match to TRBD2 covers 13 bases. Losses at the gene ends were 0 bases for V and 2 bases for J; bases not matched to a gene: 4. This CDR3 spans 18 amino acids. The germline CDR1 and CDR2 sequences are DFQATT and SNEGSKA (reference sequence). The DNA of the CDR3 is TGCAGTGCTAGAGAATCGACTAGCGGGGGGCCTGGGGCCAACGTCCTGACTTTC. Protein: CSARESTSGGPGANVLTF.

The chain links TRBV20-1 to TRBJ2-1; a weak D match, TRBD1 (6 bases). The V end was cut by 1 base, the J end by 6 bases, with 16 bases between. Germline values: CDR1 DFQATT, CDR2 SNEGSKA (reference sequence). CDR3 length: 15 residues. CDR3 loop: CSARARDTTTNEQFF. CDR3 DNA sequence: TGCAGTGCTAGAGCCAGGGACACAACTACCAATGAGCAGTTCTTC.

This clonotype was seen only a few times. This chain joins TRBV10-3 and TRBJ2-7; weak D call: TRBD1 (5 bases). The V and J ends lost 2 bases and 5 bases respectively, with 13 bases between them. The CDR3 has 14 residues. Germline V gives CDR1 ENHRY, CDR2 SYGVKD. The CDR3 bases are TGTGCCATCAGTGAGGGGCAGGGTGTCGACGAGCAGTACTTC. This translates into CAISEGQGVDEQYF.

This rearrangement joins TRBV27 to TRBJ2-4; D perhaps matches TRBD2 (5 bases). Germline CDR1 and CDR2: MNHEY and SMNVEV (reference sequence). The CDR3 is made up of 11 amino acids. Trimming took off 4 bases at V and 8 bases at J, with 6 bases between the two ends. The CDR3 DNA sequence: TGTGCCAGCAGTTCGGGATACATTCAGTACTTC. Its protein product is CASSSGYIQYF.

The chain recombines TRBV12-3 or TRBV12-4 with TRBJ2-7; 8 bases map to TRBD2. There are 16 residues in the CDR3. The junction had 8 bases not matched to a gene; V was cut back by 4 bases and J by 0 bases. The CDR3 nucleotides read TGTGCCAGCAGTTCAAACGCGGGGGGAAGCTCCTACGAGCAGTACTTC. Translation gives CASSSNAGGSSYEQYF.

The chain has TRBV3-1 and TRBJ2-5; D is unresolved. Germline lookup yields CDR1 LGHDT and CDR2 YNNKEL (reference sequence). The CDR3 is made up of 14 amino acids. Trimming stripped 0 bases from V and 5 bases from J, with 10 bases between. The CDR3 protein is CASSQDRKSETQYF. The CDR3 bases are TGTGCCAGCAGCCAAGATAGGAAGTCGGAGACCCAGTACTTC.

The gene calls are TRBV9 and TRBJ2-3; tentatively, D is TRBD1 or TRBD2 (5 bases each). The CDR3 has 18 amino acids. From germline, CDR1 is SGDLS and CDR2 YYNGEE. Trimming removed 1 base from V and 2 bases from J, with 20 bases in between. For the CDR3, the DNA is TGTGCCAGCAGCGTAAACCCCGTTGGGGGATCTAACACAGATACGCAGTATTTT. Translation gives CASSVNPVGGSNTDTQYF.

The chain recombines TRBV6-2 or TRBV6-3 with TRBJ1-5; possible D gene TRBD1, 6 bases. The CDR3 is 17 residues long. Looked up from germline, CDR1 is MNHEY and CDR2 is SVGEGT. V gave up 2 bases and J gave up 2 bases, with 16 bases separating them. CDR3 sequence reads: CASSYDTGWLGNQPQHF. DNA for the CDR3: TGTGCCAGCAGTTACGATACAGGGTGGCTGGGCAATCAGCCCCAGCATTTT.

This clonotype was detected a few times. This rearrangement joins TRBV4-1 to TRBJ2-7, with D maybe TRBD2 (5 bases). V lost 0 bases, J lost 0 bases, and 12 bases lay in between. The CDR3 runs to 16 residues. Germline values: CDR1 MGHRA, CDR2 YSYEKL. The DNA of the CDR3 is TGCGCCAGCAGCCAAGAGGGCGGGCTCGCCTCCTACGAGCAGTACTTC. Its protein product is CASSQEGGLASYEQYF.

This clonotype occurred a few times. In DNA, the CDR3 is TGCGCCAGCAGCTTGGTGAGGGGACCGATCTACGAGCAGTACTTC. This codes for CASSLVRGPIYEQYF. The chain employs TRBV5-1 and TRBJ2-7; D possibly uses TRBD1 or TRBD2 (5 bases each). This CDR3 has 15 residues. V lost 0 bases to trimming and J lost 3 bases, with 13 bases between them. Germline V gene lookup returns CDR1 SGHRS and CDR2 YFSETQ.

CDR3 in amino acids: CSATRDRGIGYTF. The CDR3 region has the DNA TGCAGTGCCACCCGGGACAGGGGAATAGGCTACACCTTC. The chain recombines TRBV20-1 with TRBJ1-2, with 10 bases lining up with TRBD1. Germline CDR1 DFQATT, CDR2 SNEGSKA (reference sequence). This CDR3 is built from 13 residues. The V segment lost 6 bases and the J segment 8 bases; nucleotides outside the gene matches: 9.